These T cell receptor beta chains were read from a single sample in a study of control samples from healthy donors and cancer patients. The repertoire was sequenced with immunoSEQ multiplex PCR; TCRdb's copy has only in-frame clones and lacks some. The sample shows approximately 110,000 clones, around nine tenths of them seen only once. The sequenced sample consisted of blood. These receptor sequences come from a human donor in good health. The donor label of this sample is uncertain. Both conserved end residues are part of each CDR3. Fields, in order: J gene, clone size, CDR3 length, V gene, D gene, CDR3 DNA, CDR3 protein. D genes are given only for firm matches. Clone sizes are given selectively: once, few, many, or a class where the clone is expanded.

>TRBJ2-7|-|15|TRBV19|TRBD1
TGTGCCAGTAGTCTGAGGACAGGCCTCTCCTACGAGCAGTACTTC
CASSLRTGLSYEQYF
>TRBJ2-2|-|17|TRBV4-3|TRBD1
TGCGCCAGCAGCCCTAACATCGAAGGGGGCTTCACCGGGGAGCTGTTTTTT
CASSPNIEGGFTGELFF
>TRBJ1-3|once|16|TRBV10-3|-
TGTGCCATCAGTGTCACTAGACTGAGCTCTGGAAACACCATATATTTT
CAISVTRLSSGNTIYF
>TRBJ1-5|-|16|TRBV6-4|TRBD1
TGTGCCAGCAGTGACTCTGTTGGGACAGGGGGACAGCCCCAGCATTTT
CASSDSVGTGGQPQHF
>TRBJ2-5|once|16|TRBV4-2|-
TGTGCCAGCAGCCAAGATGGGGCAGGATCCCAAGAGACCCAGTACTTC
CASSQDGAGSQETQYF
>TRBJ1-1|few|14|TRBV11-2|TRBD1
TGTGCCAGCAGCATCGGACAGGGGGGCACTGAAGCTTTCTTT
CASSIGQGGTEAFF
>TRBJ1-5|-|16|TRBV6-1|-
TGTGCCAGCAGTGGGGGATCGGGGGATAGCAATCAGCCCCAGCATTTT
CASSGGSGDSNQPQHF
>TRBJ1-3|-|18|TRBV15|-
TGTGCCACCAGCAGAGATTCTACGACAGAGTACTCTGGAAACACCATATATTTT
CATSRDSTTEYSGNTIYF
>TRBJ2-3|-|11|TRBV10-3|-
TGTGCCCTTCGGTCGGGAGATACGCAGTATTTT
CALRSGDTQYF
>TRBJ2-3|-|16|TRBV4-2|TRBD2
TGTGCCAGCAGCCAAGAAGCGGGGGGCGGAACAGATACGCAGTATTTT
CASSQEAGGGTDTQYF
>TRBJ1-1|-|14|TRBV7-6|-
TGTGCCAGCAGCTTAGGGACAATGAACACTGAAGCTTTCTTT
CASSLGTMNTEAFF
>TRBJ1-5|-|18|TRBV6-2/TRBV6-3|-
TGTGCCAGCAGTTACTCGCCCACTCGGGCAGGGATCGATCAGCCCCAGCATTTT
CASSYSPTRAGIDQPQHF
>TRBJ1-5|-|16|TRBV30|TRBD1
TGTGCCTGGAGTCCGATCGGACAGGGAAGGAGGCAGCCCCAGCATTTT
CAWSPIGQGRRQPQHF
>TRBJ2-3|-|17|TRBV7-9|TRBD2
TGTGCCAGCAGTGCTATGGGACTAGCGGCTAGCACAGATACGCAGTATTTT
CASSAMGLAASTDTQYF
>TRBJ1-1|-|14|TRBV13|TRBD1
TGTGCCAGCAGCACCCGACAGGGAAACACTGAAGCTTTCTTT
CASSTRQGNTEAFF
>TRBJ2-3|-|13|TRBV6-4|-
TGTGCCAGCAGTGGTAGTAGCACAGATACGCAGTATTTT
CASSGSSTDTQYF
>TRBJ2-7|-|13|TRBV6-5|-
TGTGCCAGCAGTTACTCATTATGGGCCGAGCAGTACTTC
CASSYSLWAEQYF
>TRBJ1-2|-|15|TRBV2|-
TGTGCCAGCGTATTAGCCAGGGGCGAGGGCTATGGCTACACCTTC
CASVLARGEGYGYTF
>TRBJ2-3|-|18|TRBV21-1|-
TGTGCCAGCAGCAAAATAGGAGTGGGGGCGGTAGGCACAGATACGCAGTATTTT
CASSKIGVGAVGTDTQYF
>TRBJ1-1|-|11|TRBV6-5|-
TGTGCCAGCAGTCGAAGGGGTGAAGCTTTCTTT
CASSRRGEAFF
>TRBJ2-3|-|14|TRBV5-1|-
TGCGCCAGCAGCCCTGGGGTCAATGGGCATACGCAGTATTTT
CASSPGVNGHTQYF
>TRBJ1-1|-|15|TRBV5-1|-
TGCGCCAGCAATTGGGGCCCGTCTGGGGACACTGAAGCTTTCTTT
CASNWGPSGDTEAFF
>TRBJ1-1|-|14|TRBV11-2|TRBD1
TGTGCCAGCTCCCAGGGGGCTAGCGTCACTGAAGCTTTCTTT
CASSQGASVTEAFF
>TRBJ1-5|once|17|TRBV10-3|-
TGTGCCATCAGTTCCCGGGACACCACATATAGCAATCAGCCCCAGCATTTT
CAISSRDTTYSNQPQHF
>TRBJ2-2|once|14|TRBV20-1|-
TGCAGTGCTAGTGTCTCCAGCTACACCGGGGAGCTGTTTTTT
CSASVSSYTGELFF
>TRBJ2-7|-|18|TRBV7-9|-
TGTGCCAGCAGCTTCGTGGGGCGGGCCAGGGTGGGGATTAACGAGCAGTACTTC
CASSFVGRARVGINEQYF
>TRBJ2-1|-|16|TRBV6-2/TRBV6-3|-
TGTGCCAGCAGCCCTCAGTTAGGGACCCAATCGACTCAGCAGTTCTTC
CASSPQLGTQSTQQFF
>TRBJ1-4|-|16|TRBV5-6|-
TGTGCCAGCAGCTTGGCCGTGGGGGACTCCCATGAAAAACTGTTTTTT
CASSLAVGDSHEKLFF
>TRBJ1-4|-|15|TRBV7-2|-
TGTGCCAGCAGCTTAATGGGGGCAACTAATGAAAAACTGTTTTTT
CASSLMGATNEKLFF
>TRBJ1-2|-|13|TRBV29-1|TRBD1
TGCAGCGGGGGGGGACAGCAAGGATATGGCTACACCTTC
CSGGGQQGYGYTF
>TRBJ2-1|-|15|TRBV18|-
TGTGCCAGCTCAGGTCGGGATAAGACCTACAATGAGCAGTTCTTC
CASSGRDKTYNEQFF
>TRBJ2-7|once|14|TRBV11-2|TRBD1
TGTGCCAGCAGGGGGACAGGGGGTGCCTACGAGCAGTACTTC
CASRGTGGAYEQYF
>TRBJ2-1|once|15|TRBV4-2|TRBD2
TGTGCCAGCAGCCCGATGACGGGGGGGCCAGAAGAGCAGTTCTTC
CASSPMTGGPEEQFF
>TRBJ1-1|-|13|TRBV6-1|-
TGTGCCAGCAGTGAACCGGACAGCCCTGAGGCTTTCTTT
CASSEPDSPEAFF
>TRBJ2-5|-|13|TRBV11-3|-
TGTGCCAGCAGCTTAGGACCACAAGAGACCCAGTACTTC
CASSLGPQETQYF
>TRBJ2-3|-|15|TRBV7-9|-
TGTGCCAGCCTAGCCCTATCAGGTAGCACAGATACGCAGTATTTT
CASLALSGSTDTQYF
>TRBJ1-6|-|17|TRBV25-1|-
TGTGCCAGCAGTGACTCCCGGGGGGGGGCGTATAATTCACCCCTCCACTTT
CASSDSRGGAYNSPLHF
>TRBJ2-3|-|16|TRBV11-3|TRBD2
TGTGCCAGCAGCTTAGGCCTAGCGGAGCACGGAGATACGCAGTATTTT
CASSLGLAEHGDTQYF
>TRBJ1-2|-|14|TRBV30|-
TGTGCCTGGAGTTCTTTCGGACAAAACTATGGCTACACCTTC
CAWSSFGQNYGYTF
>TRBJ1-5|-|14|TRBV18|-
TGTGCCAGCTCACCTACAGGGCGAAATCAGCCCCAGCATTTT
CASSPTGRNQPQHF
>TRBJ1-1|-|12|TRBV6-6|-
TGTGCCAGCAAATACATGAACACTGAAGCTTTCTTT
CASKYMNTEAFF
>TRBJ1-4|once|14|TRBV11-2|-
TGTGCCAGCAGCTCAGTTACACGGATTGAAAAACTGTTTTTT
CASSSVTRIEKLFF